The 23 T cell receptor beta chains presented below share a single source sample, sequenced in a study of CD8+CD57+ T cells in acquired aplastic anemia. Investigators profiled TCR beta VDJ and CDR3 from genomic DNA template. In TCRdb, the reads were re-called with MiXCR into one record per CDR3 protein. The repertoire consists of 150,000 to 180,000 distinct CDR3 sequences, with 52% occurring once and the leading ten covering about 12%. CD8+CD57+ cell expansion, shown by flow cytometry, had occurred in the patients selected for sequencing. Sequencing was performed on sorted CD4+, CD8+, or CD8+CD57+ T cells (not recorded which) from PBMCs. The receptor set was obtained from a human donor with aplastic anemia.

V is TRBV7-3 and J is TRBJ2-3, with D possibly being TRBD1 or TRBD2 (5 bases each). CDR1 is SGHTA, CDR2 FQGTGA, per germline. The CDR3 extends over 13 amino acids. V lost 5 bases and J lost 2, with 8 bases in between. CDR3 bases: TGTGCCAGCAGCCACGGGGCCACAGATACGCAGTATTTT. Amino acid sequence: CASSHGATDTQYF.

The rearrangement uses TRBV10-2 and TRBJ2-3, with D perhaps given as TRBD1 or TRBD2 (5 bases each). CDR3 length: 16 amino acids. Trimming took 2 bases from V and 4 from J, leaving 16 bases between them. Germline values: CDR1 WSHSY, CDR2 SAAADI. The CDR3 spells CASSENRASRADTQYF. The CDR3 DNA sequence: TGCGCCAGCAGTGAGAATCGTGCTAGCAGGGCAGATACGCAGTATTTT.

This clonotype was counted many times. The rearrangement uses TRBV7-9 and TRBJ1-6; D gene uncertain. Trimming stripped 8 bases from V and 14 bases from J, with 13 bases between. Germline CDR1 and CDR2: SEHNR and FQNEAQ (reference sequence). The CDR3 covers 11 residues. The CDR3 DNA follows: TGTGCCAGCTTCCTTATCTTTTCCCTCCACTTT. Protein product: CASFLIFSLHF. Complete variable domain (other parts from reference TRBV7-9 and TRBJ1-6): DTGVSQNPRHKITKRGQNVTFRCDPISEHNRLYWYRQTLGQGPEFLTYFQNEAQLEKSRLLSDRFSAERPKGSFSTLEIQRTEQGDSAMYLCASFLIFSLHFGNGTRLTVT.

At least ten counts were recorded for this clonotype. The gene calls are TRBV2 and TRBJ1-5, with D possibly matching TRBD1 (5 bases). V shed 4 bases and J shed 6 bases, with 13 bases lying between them. The germline gives CDR1 SNHLY, CDR2 FYNNEI. This CDR3 region has 14 residues. CDR3 coding DNA: TGTGCCAGCAGTGCTGGGGCCCTCACTCAGCCCCAGCATTTT. It yields the protein CASSAGALTQPQHF.

Turning to this clonotype: One junction end disagrees with the germline gene, perhaps due to a read error. The rearrangement uses TRBV12-3 or TRBV12-4 and TRBJ2-3; 7 bases are a match to TRBD2. This CDR3 region has 13 residues. The CDR3 nucleotides read TGTGCCAGCAGTCTAGCGGCACCCGATACGCAGTATTTT. Protein product: CASSLAAPDTQYF.

This chain links TRBV7-9 with TRBJ2-6; no reliable D call. Looked up from germline, CDR1 is SEHNR and CDR2 is FQNEAQ (reference sequence). V lost 4 bases and J 5 bases, leaving 6 bases between the germline ends. This CDR3 contains 13 residues. CDR3 DNA sequence: TGTGCCAGCAGCTCGCCCTGGGCCAACGTCCTGACTTTC. This sequence encodes CASSSPWANVLTF.

There are many counts of this clonotype. The chain combines TRBV5-1 with TRBJ2-1; 11 nucleotides align to TRBD2. The length of the CDR3 is 15 residues. V was clipped by 4 bases and J by 8 bases; unmatched bases: 8. Germline V lookup: CDR1 SGHRS, CDR2 YFSETQ. The CDR3 coding sequence is TGCGCCAGCAGCCTGACTAGCGGGGCCATGGATGAGCAGTTCTTC. Its translation is CASSLTSGAMDEQFF.

In regard to this clonotype: Here the CDR3 omits its conserved ending phenylalanine or tryptophan, so a read error is the likely source. The chain joins TRBV19 to TRBJ1-1; D possibly corresponds to TRBD1 (6 bases). Per germline, CDR1 LNHDA and CDR2 SQIVND (reference sequence). V lost 6 bases to trimming and J lost 3 bases, with 14 bases between them. This CDR3 has 14 amino acids. CDR3 residues: CASRLQGGDTEAFL. In nucleotides, the CDR3 is TGTGCCAGTAGGTTACAGGGAGGGGACACTGAAGCTTTCCTT.

The rearrangement uses TRBV24-1 and TRBJ2-3; 7 nucleotides line up with TRBD1. The CDR3 is 15 amino acids. Germline values: CDR1 KGHDR, CDR2 SFDVKD. Losses at the gene ends were 2 bases for V and 4 bases for J; bases not matched to a gene: 5. In nucleotides, the CDR3 is TGTGCCACCAGTGATTGGGGCACAGGGGCAGATACGCAGTATTTT. Encoded protein: CATSDWGTGADTQYF.

This chain joins TRBV10-3 and TRBJ1-2, with TRBD1 identical over 9 bases. Germline V gives CDR1 ENHRY, CDR2 SYGVKD. After removal of 11 bases from V and 6 bases from J, the junction contained 7 bases not matched to a gene. The CDR3 length is 12 residues. This chain's CDR3 is CASDGTGNGYTF. The CDR3, as DNA: TGTGCCTCGGACGGGACAGGGAATGGCTACACCTTC.

In this sample, this clonotype turned up a few times. The V call is TRBV19, the J call TRBJ1-1, with a weak D call TRBD1 (5 bases). Trimming removed 5 bases at V and 3 bases at J, with 10 bases between. Per the germline V gene, CDR1 is LNHDA and CDR2 is SQIVND (reference sequence). The CDR3 has 13 residues. CDR3 region: CASSARQHTEAFF. CDR3 nucleotides: TGTGCCAGTAGTGCGAGACAGCACACTGAAGCTTTCTTT.

Ten or more counts support this clonotype. The rearrangement links TRBV19 to TRBJ2-5; 7 positions match TRBD1. The CDR3 runs to 15 residues. With V trimmed by 4 bases and J by 2 bases, 7 bases remained unmatched. Germline CDR1 and CDR2: LNHDA and SQIVND (reference sequence). The DNA for the CDR3 is TGTGCCAGTAGTAGGGGGACAGATTATCAAGAGACCCAGTACTTC. It yields the protein CASSRGTDYQETQYF.

This clonotype has at least ten counts. The chain links TRBV6-1 to TRBJ2-2; 11 bases align to TRBD2. Germline loops: CDR1 MNHNS, CDR2 SASEGT. V trimming: 6 bases; J trimming: 4 bases; junction bases outside the gene matches: 7. The CDR3 loop spans 16 amino acids. CDR3 bases: TGTGCCAGCAGCCTTAGCGGGGGGGCGGGCACCGGGGAGCTGTTTTTT. Protein sequence: CASSLSGGAGTGELFF.

V and J are TRBV20-1 and TRBJ1-5, with D perhaps TRBD1 (6 bases). V lost 5 bases, J lost 2 bases, and 16 bases lay in between. This CDR3 contains 15 residues. CDR1 and CDR2 (germline): DFQATT, SNEGSKA (reference sequence). The CDR3 reads CSAPQSGAGNQPQHF. In nucleotides, the CDR3 is TGCAGTGCTCCTCAATCAGGGGCGGGCAATCAGCCCCAGCATTTT.

This chain joins TRBV12-3 or TRBV12-4 and TRBJ1-2; perhaps TRBD1 as D (6 bases). The CDR3 has 14 residues. V was shortened by 6 bases and J by 2 bases, with 13 bases between the two germline ends. This chain's CDR3 is CASSKQTGNYGYTF. The CDR3 coding sequence is TGTGCCAGCAGCAAACAAACAGGGAACTATGGCTACACCTTC.

J is TRBJ1-2 and V is TRBV19, with unresolved D. V shed 5 bases and J shed 0 bases, with 7 bases lying between them. The CDR3 consists of 13 residues. Germline loops: CDR1 LNHDA, CDR2 SQIVND (reference sequence). The CDR3 bases are TGTGCCAGTAGTTGGGCGGCTAACTATGGCTACACCTTC. It is translated as CASSWAANYGYTF.

In nucleotides, the CDR3 is TGTGCCAGCACTAAGAGCGGGGCCAGCACAGATACGCAGTATTTT. This gives the protein CASTKSGASTDTQYF. The chain links TRBV6-4 to TRBJ2-3; 7 bases map to TRBD2. Trimming cost V 7 bases and J 0 bases; bases outside gene matches: 7. The CDR3 spans 15 residues. CDR1 and CDR2 (germline): MRHNA, SNTAGT.

This clonotype was picked up many times. The V call is TRBV19, the J call TRBJ2-1; D gene ambiguous. Looked up from germline, CDR1 is LNHDA and CDR2 is SQIVND (reference sequence). This CDR3 is built from 15 residues. Trimming took off 1 base at V and 2 bases at J, with 9 bases between the two ends. CDR3 sequence (DNA): TGTGCCAGTAGTATAGGTGGGGATACCTACAATGAGCAGTTCTTC. Amino acids: CASSIGGDTYNEQFF.

This clonotype was observed at least ten times. The chain recombines TRBV7-3 with TRBJ1-1; D is unresolved. The CDR3 sequence is 13 residues long. The V end was cut by 1 base, the J end by 0 bases, with 3 bases between. Germline CDR1 reads SGHTA; CDR2 reads FQGTGA. CDR3 sequence reads: CASSLMLNTEAFF. As DNA, the CDR3 is TGTGCCAGCAGCTTAATGCTGAACACTGAAGCTTTCTTT.

This clonotype appeared many times. V gene TRBV7-9 combines with J gene TRBJ2-7; D is unclear. The CDR3 spans 14 residues. Germline-derived CDR1 and CDR2 are SEHNR and FQNEAQ (reference sequence). Trimming shortened V by 7 bases and J by 9 bases, and 22 bases separated the two germline ends. Written as DNA, the CDR3 is TGTGCCAGCAAACCAATCGAGGAAGCTGCTTGGCAGTACTTC. It specifies CASKPIEEAAWQYF.

J is TRBJ2-5 and V is TRBV6-1, with 8 bases lining up with TRBD2. J lost 10 bases, V lost 5 bases, and 9 bases had no gene match. In germline, CDR1 is MNHNS, CDR2 SASEGT. The CDR3 runs 13 residues. Here the CDR3 DNA reads TGTGCCAGCAGTCGCGGGTCCGGGAGGGACCAGTACTTC. Translating gives CASSRGSGRDQYF.

This sequence joins TRBV2 and TRBJ2-7; a possible D gene is TRBD1 (5 bases). The germline V gene has CDR1 SNHLY and CDR2 FYNNEI. The CDR3 sequence is 15 residues long. Trimming took off 6 bases at V and 0 bases at J, with 15 bases between the two ends. Here the CDR3 DNA reads TGTGCCAGCAGGACAGACATAGCTTTCTCCTACGAGCAGTACTTC. Its protein product is CASRTDIAFSYEQYF.

The chain carries TRBV29-1 and TRBJ2-5; no reliable D call. Germline V lookup: CDR1 SQVTM, CDR2 ANQGSEA. This CDR3 comprises 10 residues. V dropped 4 bases and J dropped 3 bases, with 3 bases sitting between them. CDR3 residues: CSVGEETQYF. CDR3 nucleotide sequence: TGCAGCGTTGGGGAAGAGACCCAGTACTTC. Using reference TRBV29-1 and TRBJ2-5 for the parts outside the CDR3, the full variable domain is SAVISQKPSRDICQRGTSLTIQCQVDSQVTMMFWYRQQPGQSLTLIATANQGSEATYESGFVIDKFPISRPNLTFSTLTVSNMSPEDSSIYLCSVGEETQYFGPGTRLLVL.